The rows below give T cell receptor beta chains drawn from one sample of a study of T cells in pancreatic ductal adenocarcinoma. The data were produced by immunoSEQ multiplex PCR, yet TCRdb's version contains in-frame clones alone and is incomplete. Of 15,000 to 20,000 clones in the sample, 85% to 90% were seen once. The sequenced sample consisted of PBMCs. Receptors were obtained from a human donor with pancreatic ductal adenocarcinoma. CDR3s include the opening cysteine and the closing phenylalanine or tryptophan. A D gene is named only where the DNA matches it firmly. Some rows have no size entry. The others give once, few or many, or a class for an expanded clone.

J: TRBJ2-7
V: TRBV5-4
length: 16
size: NA
D: TRBD1
DNA: TGTGCCAGCAGCTTGGATCTTGGGCCAGGGGGTGGCGAGCAGTACTTC
CDR3: CASSLDLGPGGGEQYF

J: TRBJ1-3
V: TRBV11-2
length: 18
size: NA
D: NA
DNA: TGTGCCAGCACCTCACTTGGTTCTGCGCCTATCTCTGGAAACACCATATATTTT
CDR3: CASTSLGSAPISGNTIYF

J: TRBJ2-1
V: TRBV7-2
length: 16
size: NA
D: TRBD2
DNA: TGTGCCAGCAGCTTAGGAGGCGGGGGGACATACAATGAGCAGTTCTTC
CDR3: CASSLGGGGTYNEQFF

J: TRBJ1-2
V: TRBV4-2
length: 16
size: NA
D: TRBD1
DNA: TGTGCCAGCAGCCAAGTTGGGGACAGAGGGAACTATGGCTACACCTTC
CDR3: CASSQVGDRGNYGYTF

J: TRBJ2-1
V: TRBV28
length: 12
size: once
D: NA
DNA: TGTGCCAGCAGTTCCAGGGTAGATGAGCAGTTCTTC
CDR3: CASSSRVDEQFF

J: TRBJ1-5
V: TRBV7-9
length: 14
size: NA
D: TRBD1
DNA: TGTGCCAGCAGTTCCCAGGGGGGCAATCAGCCCCAGCATTTT
CDR3: CASSSQGGNQPQHF

J: TRBJ2-1
V: TRBV4-3
length: 14
size: NA
D: NA
DNA: TGCGCCAGCAGCCAAGGACATAGGATAGGTGAGCAGTTCTTC
CDR3: CASSQGHRIGEQFF

J: TRBJ1-2
V: TRBV28
length: 15
size: NA
D: TRBD1
DNA: TGTGCCAGCAGTTCCTTTGGACAGGGGGCGGGTGGCTACACCTTC
CDR3: CASSSFGQGAGGYTF

J: TRBJ1-5
V: TRBV30
length: 16
size: NA
D: TRBD1
DNA: TGTGCCTGGAGCGTTACCGGGACAGGCAACAATCAGCCCCAGCATTTT
CDR3: CAWSVTGTGNNQPQHF

J: TRBJ2-6
V: TRBV4-2
length: 15
size: NA
D: TRBD2
DNA: TGTGCCAGCACGGAGCGGGGCACTGGGGCCAACGTCCTGACTTTC
CDR3: CASTERGTGANVLTF

J: TRBJ1-2
V: TRBV19
length: 14
size: NA
D: TRBD1
DNA: TGTGCCACGCGCGGGCCGCAGGGGGCCGATGGCTACACCTTC
CDR3: CATRGPQGADGYTF

J: TRBJ1-6
V: TRBV5-1
length: 16
size: NA
D: NA
DNA: TGCGCCAGCAGCTTCTTCTTGGGACTGCGTAATTCACCCCTCCACTTT
CDR3: CASSFFLGLRNSPLHF

J: TRBJ1-2
V: TRBV5-1
length: 14
size: NA
D: TRBD1
DNA: TGCGCCAGCACTCTCCAGGGGGGAGACTATGGCTACACCTTC
CDR3: CASTLQGGDYGYTF

J: TRBJ2-1
V: TRBV4-2
length: 18
size: NA
D: NA
DNA: TGTGCCAGCAGCCAAGGCCCCACGAGGGGGAACTCCTACAATGAGCAGTTCTTC
CDR3: CASSQGPTRGNSYNEQFF

J: TRBJ1-2
V: TRBV28
length: 15
size: NA
D: NA
DNA: TGTGCCAGCAGCCTTGGGGGCCGCCTGGACTATGGCTACACCTTC
CDR3: CASSLGGRLDYGYTF

J: TRBJ2-1
V: TRBV27
length: 15
size: NA
D: TRBD2
DNA: TGTGCCAGCAGTTTCGGGGGGTACTCCTACAATGAGCAGTTCTTC
CDR3: CASSFGGYSYNEQFF

J: TRBJ2-2
V: TRBV7-9
length: 14
size: NA
D: TRBD1
DNA: TGTGCCAGCAGCGTGGGACAGGGGGACGGGGAGCTGTTTTTT
CDR3: CASSVGQGDGELFF

J: TRBJ1-6
V: TRBV23-1
length: 12
size: NA
D: NA
DNA: TGCGCCAGCGGTGACAGGAATTCACCCCTCCACTTT
CDR3: CASGDRNSPLHF

J: TRBJ2-4
V: TRBV15
length: 16
size: NA
D: TRBD2
DNA: TGTGCCACCCAACTAATAACGGGGGGGGGCAAAAACATTCAGTACTTC
CDR3: CATQLITGGGKNIQYF

J: TRBJ2-1
V: TRBV4-1
length: 16
size: NA
D: TRBD1
DNA: TGCGCCAGCAGCCAAGGGGGCAGGGGGCTTGGCAATGAGCAGTTCTTC
CDR3: CASSQGGRGLGNEQFF

J: TRBJ2-3
V: TRBV27
length: 15
size: NA
D: NA
DNA: TGTGCCAGCAGCCCGACTTCTAGCCGCACAGATACGCAGTATTTT
CDR3: CASSPTSSRTDTQYF

J: TRBJ2-5
V: TRBV7-9
length: 13
size: NA
D: TRBD1
DNA: TGTGCCAGCAGCCGCGGACAGGCGGAGACCCAGTACTTC
CDR3: CASSRGQAETQYF

J: TRBJ2-3
V: TRBV7-2
length: 19
size: NA
D: TRBD2
DNA: TGTGCCAGCAGTACGGGACCCCTGACTAGCGGGGGGCGGAGGGGTACGCAGTATTTT
CDR3: CASSTGPLTSGGRRGTQYF

J: TRBJ2-5
V: TRBV18
length: 13
size: NA
D: NA
DNA: TGTGCCAGCTCACCCGGACTTAGTAAGGAGCAGTACTTC
CDR3: CASSPGLSKEQYF

J: TRBJ2-5
V: TRBV5-4
length: 14
size: NA
D: NA
DNA: TGTGCCAGCAGCTTGGGACAGGAGCAAGAGACCCAGTACTTC
CDR3: CASSLGQEQETQYF

J: TRBJ1-4
V: TRBV5-1
length: 15
size: NA
D: NA
DNA: TGCGCCAGCAGCTTGGCAGGGGAATCTAATGAAAAACTGTTTTTT
CDR3: CASSLAGESNEKLFF

J: TRBJ2-2
V: TRBV30
length: 14
size: NA
D: NA
DNA: TGTGCCTGGAGACACACCAGTCAGGCCGGGGAGCTGTTTTTT
CDR3: CAWRHTSQAGELFF

J: TRBJ2-3
V: TRBV5-4
length: 15
size: NA
D: TRBD2
DNA: TGTGCCAGCAGCCAAACGGGGGGTAGGGGAGATACGCAGTATTTT
CDR3: CASSQTGGRGDTQYF

J: TRBJ2-4
V: TRBV5-6
length: 14
size: NA
D: TRBD1
DNA: TGTGCCAGCAGCTTAAGGGGGCTTGAAAACATTCAGTACTTC
CDR3: CASSLRGLENIQYF

J: TRBJ2-6
V: TRBV11-2
length: 18
size: few
D: TRBD2
DNA: TGTGCCAGCAGCTTAGGGGTAGCGGGGATCTCTGGGGCCAACGTCCTGACTTTC
CDR3: CASSLGVAGISGANVLTF

J: TRBJ2-5
V: TRBV19
length: 14
size: few
D: TRBD2
DNA: TGTGCCAGTAGTCCGACTAGCGGGGTTGAGACCCAGTACTTC
CDR3: CASSPTSGVETQYF

J: TRBJ1-5
V: TRBV18
length: 16
size: NA
D: TRBD1
DNA: TGTGCCAGCTCACCTCCGGGACAGGGTGTATATCAGCCCCAGCATTTT
CDR3: CASSPPGQGVYQPQHF

J: TRBJ2-2
V: TRBV2
length: 11
size: once
D: NA
DNA: TGTGCCAGCCAGGGCACCGGGGAGCTGTTTTTT
CDR3: CASQGTGELFF

J: TRBJ2-7
V: TRBV6-5
length: 13
size: NA
D: NA
DNA: TGTGCCAGCAGTCGCCTAGATCGGTACGAGCAGTACTTC
CDR3: CASSRLDRYEQYF

J: TRBJ2-7
V: TRBV10-3
length: 13
size: few
D: NA
DNA: TGTGCCATCGCGGGAACAGGAGACTACGAGCAGTACTTC
CDR3: CAIAGTGDYEQYF

J: TRBJ1-2
V: TRBV4-2
length: 16
size: NA
D: NA
DNA: TGTGCCAGCAGCCAAGAACCCCAGGGTTCTAACTATGGCTACACCTTC
CDR3: CASSQEPQGSNYGYTF

J: TRBJ1-2
V: TRBV6-6
length: 15
size: few
D: TRBD1
DNA: TGTGCCAGCAGGGAGGGACAGGGGGTTAACTATGGCTACACCTTC
CDR3: CASREGQGVNYGYTF

J: TRBJ1-2
V: TRBV13
length: 14
size: NA
D: TRBD1
DNA: TGTGCCAGCAGCTTAGTAGGGACAGGGGACGGCTACACCTTC
CDR3: CASSLVGTGDGYTF

J: TRBJ2-3
V: TRBV7-2
length: 15
size: NA
D: TRBD1
DNA: TGTGCCAGCAGCCTACGACAGGGAGCTACAGATACGCAGTATTTT
CDR3: CASSLRQGATDTQYF

J: TRBJ1-1
V: TRBV4-1
length: 13
size: NA
D: NA
DNA: TGCGCCAGCAGCCAGGCCTCGAACACTGAAGCTTTCTTT
CDR3: CASSQASNTEAFF

J: TRBJ1-3
V: TRBV4-3
length: 15
size: NA
D: TRBD1
DNA: TGCGCCAGCAGCCAAATCGGGACAGGTGGAAACACCATATATTTT
CDR3: CASSQIGTGGNTIYF

J: TRBJ2-7
V: TRBV9
length: 14
size: NA
D: NA
DNA: TGTGCCAGCAGCGTAACGGGGAACTCCTACGAGCAGTACTTC
CDR3: CASSVTGNSYEQYF

J: TRBJ1-1
V: TRBV14
length: 16
size: NA
D: NA
DNA: TGTGCCAGCAGCCAACAAGGGAGGGGAATGAACACTGAAGCTTTCTTT
CDR3: CASSQQGRGMNTEAFF

J: TRBJ2-3
V: TRBV15
length: 17
size: NA
D: NA
DNA: TGTGCCACCAGCAGGGTCGGGTCGCCGGGGAGCACAGATACGCAGTATTTT
CDR3: CATSRVGSPGSTDTQYF

J: TRBJ2-6
V: TRBV7-9
length: 18
size: NA
D: NA
DNA: TGTGCCAGCAGCTTATACGCAGGGGACGGCTCTGGGGCCAACGTCCTGACTTTC
CDR3: CASSLYAGDGSGANVLTF

J: TRBJ1-2
V: TRBV7-2
length: 13
size: NA
D: NA
DNA: TGTGCCAGCAGCGGGACGCCCGGAGGGGGCTACACCTTC
CDR3: CASSGTPGGGYTF

J: TRBJ1-1
V: TRBV5-1
length: 14
size: NA
D: NA
DNA: TGCGCCAGCAGCCCCCAGACAGGGAACACTGAAGCTTTCTTT
CDR3: CASSPQTGNTEAFF

J: TRBJ2-3
V: TRBV4-3
length: 18
size: NA
D: TRBD2
DNA: TGCGCCAGCAGCCAAGGATTAGGCGGGGGGGCGATAACAGATACGCAGTATTTT
CDR3: CASSQGLGGGAITDTQYF

J: TRBJ2-1
V: TRBV5-6
length: 15
size: few
D: NA
DNA: TGTGCCAGCAGCTTTGGGGGGGCCATCTACAATGAGCAGTTCTTC
CDR3: CASSFGGAIYNEQFF

J: TRBJ1-4
V: TRBV20-1
length: 11
size: NA
D: NA
DNA: TGCAGTGCTAGACCCGACAACAAACTGTTTTTT
CDR3: CSARPDNKLFF

J: TRBJ1-1
V: TRBV9
length: 15
size: NA
D: NA
DNA: TGTGCCAGCAGCAAGGGGGGGGGCTCGACCACTGAAGCTTTCTTT
CDR3: CASSKGGGSTTEAFF

J: TRBJ1-4
V: TRBV2
length: 13
size: NA
D: NA
DNA: TGTGCCAGCAGTGCCGGGGAAGGAGAAAAACTGTTTTTT
CDR3: CASSAGEGEKLFF

J: TRBJ2-7
V: TRBV5-1
length: 14
size: NA
D: TRBD1
DNA: TGCGCCAGCAGCTTGGGGGACAGGACCTACGAGCAGTACTTC
CDR3: CASSLGDRTYEQYF

J: TRBJ1-4
V: TRBV28
length: 15
size: NA
D: TRBD1
DNA: TGTGCCAGCAGTTTCCCTGGACAGGGATACGAAAAACTGTTTTTT
CDR3: CASSFPGQGYEKLFF

J: TRBJ1-1
V: TRBV2
length: 13
size: NA
D: NA
DNA: TGTGCCAGCAGGGCTGAATATAACACTGAAGCTTTCTTT
CDR3: CASRAEYNTEAFF